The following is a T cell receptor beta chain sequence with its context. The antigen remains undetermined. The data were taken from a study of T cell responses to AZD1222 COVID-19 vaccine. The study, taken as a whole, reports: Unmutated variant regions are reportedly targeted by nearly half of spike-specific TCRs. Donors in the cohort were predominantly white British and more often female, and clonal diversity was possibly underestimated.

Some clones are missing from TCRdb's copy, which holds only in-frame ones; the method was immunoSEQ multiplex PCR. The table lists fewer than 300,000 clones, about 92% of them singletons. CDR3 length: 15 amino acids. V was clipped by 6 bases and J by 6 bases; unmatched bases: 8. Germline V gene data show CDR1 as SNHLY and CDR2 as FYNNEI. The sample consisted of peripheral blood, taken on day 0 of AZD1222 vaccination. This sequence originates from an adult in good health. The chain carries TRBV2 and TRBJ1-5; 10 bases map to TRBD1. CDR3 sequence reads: CASRMDRGEGQPQHF. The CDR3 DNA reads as TGTGCCAGCAGGATGGACAGGGGGGAAGGTCAGCCCCAGCATTTT.